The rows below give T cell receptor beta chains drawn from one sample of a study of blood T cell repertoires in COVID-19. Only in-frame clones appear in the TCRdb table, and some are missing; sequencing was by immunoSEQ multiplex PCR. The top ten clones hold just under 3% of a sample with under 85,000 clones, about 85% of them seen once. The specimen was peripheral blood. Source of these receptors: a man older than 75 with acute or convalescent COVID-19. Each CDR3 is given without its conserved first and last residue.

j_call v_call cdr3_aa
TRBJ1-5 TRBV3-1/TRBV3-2 ASSQEGGIQPQH
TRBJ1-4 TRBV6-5 ASSYGSKGKLF
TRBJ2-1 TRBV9 ASSAGTSGWYNEQF
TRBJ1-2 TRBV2 ASRTGPYGYT
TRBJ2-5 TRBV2 ASNRDRDKTQY
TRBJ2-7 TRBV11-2 ASSSILAGGPGEQY
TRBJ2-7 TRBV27 ASSLAGQGREQY
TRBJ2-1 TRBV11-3 ASSLTGTNYNEQF
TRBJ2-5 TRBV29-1 SVGREQETQY
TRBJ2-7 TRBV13 ASSHISGPTYEQY
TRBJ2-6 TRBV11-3 ASSSDRGRLSGANVLT
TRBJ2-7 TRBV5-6 ASSPGLARLYEQY
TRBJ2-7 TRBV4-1 ASSQMWSEGKREQY
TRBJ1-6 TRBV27 ASSIRTGSPLH
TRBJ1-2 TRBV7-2 ASSLGGQVATYGYT
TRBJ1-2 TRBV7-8 ASSINRVGYT
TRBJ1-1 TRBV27 ASSFPGSGTEAF
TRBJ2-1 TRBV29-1 SAPSSYNEQF
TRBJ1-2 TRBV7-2 ASSLQAQGIYGYT
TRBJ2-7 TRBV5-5 ASSEHRAPYEQY
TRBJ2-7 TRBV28 ASSLGSSGRTEQY
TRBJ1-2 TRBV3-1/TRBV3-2 ASSQDLQNYGYT
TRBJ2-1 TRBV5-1 ASSAGTGPYNEQF
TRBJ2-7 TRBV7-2 ASSPHPSGRAQDEQY
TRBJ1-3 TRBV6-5 AGGQYSGNTIY
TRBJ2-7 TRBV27 ASRLSLGQHSSYEQY
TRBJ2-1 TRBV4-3 ASSRLTGLGLPYNEQF
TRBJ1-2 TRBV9 ASSNRESNYGYT
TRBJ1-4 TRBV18 ASSPLGAGATNEKLF
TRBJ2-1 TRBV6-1 ASSEVESSYNEQF
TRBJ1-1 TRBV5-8 ASSRQGDTEAF
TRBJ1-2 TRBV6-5 ASGLNYGYT
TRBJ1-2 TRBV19 ASSIGQVRT
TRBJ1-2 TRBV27 ASSFHPRDGYT
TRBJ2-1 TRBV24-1 ATSDSNPGGWDEQF
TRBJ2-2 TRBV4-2 ASSQGLAGGASTGELF
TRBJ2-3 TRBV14 ASSQVGGGETDTQY
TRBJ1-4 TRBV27 ASSPTRERWDEKLF
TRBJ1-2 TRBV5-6 ASSLGLLGGDPYT
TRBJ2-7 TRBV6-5 ASSYSVGSPYEQY
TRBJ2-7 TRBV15 ATSRLGLAGGYEQY
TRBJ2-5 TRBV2 ASSMLGGGETQY
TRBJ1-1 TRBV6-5 ASSYTTGGAVEAF
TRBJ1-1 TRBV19 ASRGGNTEAF
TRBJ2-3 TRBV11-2 ASSLQQSSTDTQY
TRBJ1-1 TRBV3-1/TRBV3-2 ASSRGTEAF
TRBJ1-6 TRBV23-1 ASSQSGQAGTSYNSPLH
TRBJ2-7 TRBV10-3 AIIGDRGEQY
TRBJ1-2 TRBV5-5 ASSRTGGDGYT
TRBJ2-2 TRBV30 AWDDGITRDTGELF
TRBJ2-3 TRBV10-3 ATRAAGGTDTQY
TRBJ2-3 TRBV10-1 ASNWTGGDDTQY
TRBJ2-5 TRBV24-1 ATSDLTPGETQY